The T cell receptor (beta chain) described here comes from a study of cytomegalovirus exposure and HLA in healthy donors. Study-level information: Earlier results showed approximately 120 million unique TCR beta sequences derived from 150 million to 200 million T cells.

This clone was counted once. The PCR used 60 Vbeta and 13 Jbeta primers. Libraries were prepared by immunoSEQ multiplex PCR; TCRdb keeps only in-frame clonotypes and omits some of them. This sample yields roughly 130,000 clones, of which around 78% are seen a single time; around 1.9% belongs to the top ten. The sequenced sample consisted of PBMCs. The receptor was derived from a woman aged 40 to 49 in good health and CMV-seronegative.

The CDR3 sequence: CASSRRDTLQDTQYF. CDR3 coding DNA: TGTGCCAGTAGTCGCCGGGACACCCTTCAGGATACGCAGTATTTT. V and J are TRBV19 and TRBJ2-3; D might be TRBD1 (6 bases). There are 15 residues in the CDR3. V lost 5 bases to trimming and J lost 6 bases, with 18 bases between them. Germline loops: CDR1 LNHDA, CDR2 SQIVND (reference sequence).